What follows describes a single T cell receptor beta chain. Authors' analysis steps: Researchers report that nucleated cell counts were estimated from reference gene primer amplification. Only in-frame clones appear in the TCRdb table, and some are missing; sequencing was by immunoSEQ multiplex PCR. The V and J calls and the clone size are those of that table, but D and trimming were determined from the DNA. Seen here are 100,000 to 150,000 clones, roughly 80% observed once, and the top ten hold about 2.6%. This sample was taken from a study of blood T cell repertoires in COVID-19. About the study: T cells, B-cell-depleted T cells, or PBMCs provided the cDNA or gDNA that served as material.

Individuals aged about 18 to 100 years were recruited from 24 US areas. Self-reported history from a screening survey and questionnaire set each donor's cohort. CDR3 length equals 15 residues. The germline CDR1 and CDR2 sequences are LNHDA and SQIVND (reference sequence). V was shortened by 0 bases and J by 0 bases, with 8 bases between the two germline ends. This chain joins TRBV19 and TRBJ1-1; maybe TRBD1 (6 bases). Sequencing was carried out using PBMCs or T cells enriched from blood (not recorded which). This receptor was identified in a man aged 35 to 55 with acute COVID-19. Here the CDR3 DNA reads TGTGCCAGTAGTATAGATGGGGGCTTGAACACTGAAGCTTTCTTT. Its translation is CASSIDGGLNTEAFF.